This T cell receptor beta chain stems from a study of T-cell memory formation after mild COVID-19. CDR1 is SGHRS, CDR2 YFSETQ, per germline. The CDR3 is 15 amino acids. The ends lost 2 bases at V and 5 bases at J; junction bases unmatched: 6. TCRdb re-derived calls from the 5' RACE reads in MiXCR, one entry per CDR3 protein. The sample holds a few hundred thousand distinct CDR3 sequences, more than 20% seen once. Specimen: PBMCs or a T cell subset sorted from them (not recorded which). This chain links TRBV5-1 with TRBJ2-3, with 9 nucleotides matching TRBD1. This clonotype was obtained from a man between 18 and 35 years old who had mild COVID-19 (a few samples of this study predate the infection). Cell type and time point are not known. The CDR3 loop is CASSFRQGGRDTQYF. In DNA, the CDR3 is TGCGCCAGCAGCTTTCGACAGGGGGGGAGAGATACGCAGTATTTT. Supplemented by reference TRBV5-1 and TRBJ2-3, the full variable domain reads KAGVTQTPRYLIKTRGQQVTLSCSPISGHRSVSWYQQTPGQGLQFLFEYFSETQRNKGNFPGRFSGRQFSNSRSEMNVSTLELGDSALYLCASSFRQGGRDTQYFGPGTRLTVL.